This entry features one T cell receptor beta chain sequence. Assay used: immunoSEQ multiplex PCR; TCRdb lists only in-frame clones, some missing. The sample contains under 80,000 clones, approximately 90% of which appear only once. The CDR3 runs 14 residues. Trimming stripped 3 bases from V and 4 bases from J, with 10 bases between. Germline CDR1 reads SGHTA; CDR2 reads FQGNSA. The data are from a study of T cell changes during pregnancy in multiple sclerosis. This specimen consisted of peripheral blood, obtained in the second trimester of pregnancy. This sequence was found in a female donor with multiple sclerosis, enrolled in a pregnancy study. The rearrangement links TRBV7-2 to TRBJ2-1, with D unresolved. CDR3 amino acids: CASSFAPNYNEQFF. The CDR3 nucleotides are TGTGCCAGCAGCTTTGCGCCTAATTACAATGAGCAGTTCTTC.